Described below is a single TCR beta chain sequence and its context. Its specificity is unknown. PCR was performed using 60 Vbeta and 13 Jbeta primers. The assay was immunoSEQ multiplex PCR, and TCRdb's table has in-frame clones only and misses some. The sample table sets out about 48,000 clones. The sample comes from a study of cytomegalovirus exposure and HLA in healthy donors. Study-level background: Earlier sequencing of 150 million to 200 million T cells yielded around 100 million unique TCR beta sequences. Study conclusions and caveats: Within the data, a cluster of highly shared sequence variants was likely a sequencing artifact.

Healthy people donating bone marrow made up the donors. V gave up 1 base and J gave up 0 bases; unmatched junction bases: 6. There are 17 residues in the CDR3. Germline V CDR1 and CDR2: MGHDK, SYGVNS. The chain links TRBV25-1 to TRBJ2-7, with 10 bases aligning to TRBD1. Sequenced input: PBMCs. The sequence was collected from a male donor in good health and CMV-seropositive. This CDR3 reads CASSESRTGGFSYEQYF. CDR3 coding DNA: TGTGCCAGCAGTGAATCCAGGACAGGGGGATTCTCCTACGAGCAGTACTTC.